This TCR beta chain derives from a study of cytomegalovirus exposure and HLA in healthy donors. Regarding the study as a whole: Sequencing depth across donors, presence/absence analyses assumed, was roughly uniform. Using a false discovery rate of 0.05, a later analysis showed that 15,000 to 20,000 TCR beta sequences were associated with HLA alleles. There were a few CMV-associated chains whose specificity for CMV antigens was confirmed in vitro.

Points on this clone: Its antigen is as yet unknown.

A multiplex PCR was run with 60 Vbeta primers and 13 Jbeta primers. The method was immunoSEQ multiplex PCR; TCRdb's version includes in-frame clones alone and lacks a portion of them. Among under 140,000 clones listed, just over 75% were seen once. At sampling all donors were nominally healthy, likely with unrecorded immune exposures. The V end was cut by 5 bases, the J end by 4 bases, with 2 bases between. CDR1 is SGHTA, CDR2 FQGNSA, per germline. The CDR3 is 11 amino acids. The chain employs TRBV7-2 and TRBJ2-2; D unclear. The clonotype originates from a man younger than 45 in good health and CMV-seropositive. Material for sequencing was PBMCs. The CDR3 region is CASSRTGELFF. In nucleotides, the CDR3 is TGTGCCAGCAGCCGCACCGGGGAGCTGTTTTTT.